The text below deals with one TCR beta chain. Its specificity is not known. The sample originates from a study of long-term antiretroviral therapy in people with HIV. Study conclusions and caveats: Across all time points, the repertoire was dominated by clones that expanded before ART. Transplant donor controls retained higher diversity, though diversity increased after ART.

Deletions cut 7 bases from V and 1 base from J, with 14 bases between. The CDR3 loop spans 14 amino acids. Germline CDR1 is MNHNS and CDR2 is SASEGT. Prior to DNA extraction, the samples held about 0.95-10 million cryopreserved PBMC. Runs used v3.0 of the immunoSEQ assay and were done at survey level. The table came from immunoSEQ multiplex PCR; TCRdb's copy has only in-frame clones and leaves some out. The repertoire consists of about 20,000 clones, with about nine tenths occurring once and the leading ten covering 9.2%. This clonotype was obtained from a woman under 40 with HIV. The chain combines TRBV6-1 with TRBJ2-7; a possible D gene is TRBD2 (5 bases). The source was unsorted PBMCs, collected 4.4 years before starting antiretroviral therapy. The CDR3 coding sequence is TGTGCCAGCACCCGAGGGCAGGAATCCTACGAGCAGTACTTC. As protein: CASTRGQESYEQYF.